This T cell receptor (beta chain) was observed in a study of identical twins. Trimming shortened V by 4 bases and J by 2 bases, and 12 bases separated the two germline ends. Germline V gives CDR1 SGHRS, CDR2 YFSETQ. The CDR3 contains 15 residues. General study findings and limits: Excess low generation probability was seen in twin-shared out-of-frame alpha sequences.

TCRdb re-analysed the 5' RACE reads in MiXCR, keeping a single row per CDR3 protein. The table includes approximately 490,000 distinct CDR3 sequences, 20% to 25% detected once. With regard to this clonotype: What it binds is unknown.

The sample also formed part of further work on yellow fever vaccine responses in identical twins. Per that paper: Reportedly, the response of twins' T cells to the vaccine seemed partly convergent, partly personalized.

The TCR originated in a woman in her late teens or twenties in good health. Material for sequencing was CD4+ T cells sorted from blood. The J gene is TRBJ2-2, the V gene TRBV5-1; the D gene is possibly TRBD1 (6 bases). CDR3 DNA sequence: TGCGCCAGCAGCCAGATGGGACATAACACCGGGGAGCTGTTTTTT. It codes for CASSQMGHNTGELFF.